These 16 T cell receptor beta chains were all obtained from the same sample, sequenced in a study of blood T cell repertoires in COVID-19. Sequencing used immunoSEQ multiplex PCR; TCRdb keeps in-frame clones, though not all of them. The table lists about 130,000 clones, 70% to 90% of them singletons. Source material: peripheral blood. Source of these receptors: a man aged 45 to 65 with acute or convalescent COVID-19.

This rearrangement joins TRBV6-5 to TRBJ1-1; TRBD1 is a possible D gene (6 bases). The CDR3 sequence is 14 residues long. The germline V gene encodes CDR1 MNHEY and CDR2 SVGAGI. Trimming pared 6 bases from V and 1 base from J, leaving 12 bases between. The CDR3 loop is CASSTGTTNTEAFF. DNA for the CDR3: TGTGCCAGCAGCACGGGGACAACGAACACTGAAGCTTTCTTT.

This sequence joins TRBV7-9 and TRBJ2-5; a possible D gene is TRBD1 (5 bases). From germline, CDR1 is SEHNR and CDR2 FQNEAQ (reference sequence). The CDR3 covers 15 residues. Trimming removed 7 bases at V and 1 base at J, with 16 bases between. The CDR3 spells CASNKLRQFQETQYF. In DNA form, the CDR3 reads TGTGCCAGCAACAAGCTGAGACAGTTCCAAGAGACCCAGTACTTC.

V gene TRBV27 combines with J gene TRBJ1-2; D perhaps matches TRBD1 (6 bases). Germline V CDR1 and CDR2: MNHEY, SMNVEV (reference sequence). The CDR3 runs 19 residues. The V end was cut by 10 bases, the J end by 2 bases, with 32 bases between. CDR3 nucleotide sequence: TGTGCCACCCGGGGACCGGGACAAGGAGAATCTTATGGAAACTATGGCTACACCTTC. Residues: CATRGPGQGESYGNYGYTF.

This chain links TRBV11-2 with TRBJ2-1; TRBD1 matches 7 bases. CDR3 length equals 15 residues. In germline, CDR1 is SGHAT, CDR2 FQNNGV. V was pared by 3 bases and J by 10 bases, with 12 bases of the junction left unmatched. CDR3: CASSFRQTGSGEQFF. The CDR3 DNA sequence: TGTGCCAGCAGCTTTCGCCAGACAGGGTCGGGGGAGCAGTTCTTC.

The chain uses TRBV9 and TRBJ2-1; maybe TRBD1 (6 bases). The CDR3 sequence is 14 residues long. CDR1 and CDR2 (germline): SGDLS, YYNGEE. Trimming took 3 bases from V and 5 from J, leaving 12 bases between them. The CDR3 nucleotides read TGTGCCAGCAGCGCATTAACAGGGAACAATGAGCAGTTCTTC. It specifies CASSALTGNNEQFF.

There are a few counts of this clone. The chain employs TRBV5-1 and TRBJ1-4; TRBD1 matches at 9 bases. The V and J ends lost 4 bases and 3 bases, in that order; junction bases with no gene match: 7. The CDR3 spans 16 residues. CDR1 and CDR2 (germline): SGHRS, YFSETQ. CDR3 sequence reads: CASSTQGAGANEKLFF. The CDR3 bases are TGCGCCAGCAGCACACAGGGGGCTGGTGCTAATGAAAAACTGTTTTTT.

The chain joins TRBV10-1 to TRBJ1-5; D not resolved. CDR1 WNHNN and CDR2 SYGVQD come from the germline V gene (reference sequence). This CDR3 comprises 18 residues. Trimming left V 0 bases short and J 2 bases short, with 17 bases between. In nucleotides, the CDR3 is TGCGCCAGCAGTGAGTCGATGGGAGGGTCGAAGGGCAATCAGCCCCAGCATTTT. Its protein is CASSESMGGSKGNQPQHF.

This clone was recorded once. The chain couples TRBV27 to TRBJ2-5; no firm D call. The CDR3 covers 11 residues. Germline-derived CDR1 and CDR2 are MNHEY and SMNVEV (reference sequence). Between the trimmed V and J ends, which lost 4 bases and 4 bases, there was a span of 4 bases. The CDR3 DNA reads TGTGCCAGCAGTTCAGGAGAGACCCAGTACTTC. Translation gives CASSSGETQYF.

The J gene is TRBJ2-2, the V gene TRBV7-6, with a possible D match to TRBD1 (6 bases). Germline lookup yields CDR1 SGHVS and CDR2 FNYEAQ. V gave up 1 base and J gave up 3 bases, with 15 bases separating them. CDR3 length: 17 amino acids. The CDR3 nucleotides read TGTGCCAGCAGCTTAGTATCTGTCGGGACACACACCGGGGAGCTGTTTTTT. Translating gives CASSLVSVGTHTGELFF.

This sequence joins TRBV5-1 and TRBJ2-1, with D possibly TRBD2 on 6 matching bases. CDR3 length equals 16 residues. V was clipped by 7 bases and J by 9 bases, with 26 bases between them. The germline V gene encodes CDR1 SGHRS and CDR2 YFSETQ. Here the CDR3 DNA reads TGCGCCAGCCCTCCTTCGTCGATACGGGAGTTAGCTGAGCAGTTCTTC. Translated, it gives CASPPSSIRELAEQFF.

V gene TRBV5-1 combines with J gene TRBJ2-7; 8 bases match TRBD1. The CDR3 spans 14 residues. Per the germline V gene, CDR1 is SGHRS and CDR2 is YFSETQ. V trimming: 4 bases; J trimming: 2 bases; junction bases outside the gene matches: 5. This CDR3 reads CASSHGQGAYEQYF. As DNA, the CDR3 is TGCGCCAGCAGCCATGGACAGGGAGCCTACGAGCAGTACTTC. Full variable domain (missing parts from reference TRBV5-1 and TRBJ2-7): KAGVTQTPRYLIKTRGQQVTLSCSPISGHRSVSWYQQTPGQGLQFLFEYFSETQRNKGNFPGRFSGRQFSNSRSEMNVSTLELGDSALYLCASSHGQGAYEQYFGPGTRLTVT.

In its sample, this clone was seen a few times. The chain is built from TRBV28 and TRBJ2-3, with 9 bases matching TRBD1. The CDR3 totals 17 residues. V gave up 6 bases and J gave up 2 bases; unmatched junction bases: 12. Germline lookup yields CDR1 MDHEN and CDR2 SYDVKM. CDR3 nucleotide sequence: TGTGCCAGCAGCCGACGTAGGACAGGGGTAATCACAGATACGCAGTATTTT. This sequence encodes CASSRRRTGVITDTQYF.

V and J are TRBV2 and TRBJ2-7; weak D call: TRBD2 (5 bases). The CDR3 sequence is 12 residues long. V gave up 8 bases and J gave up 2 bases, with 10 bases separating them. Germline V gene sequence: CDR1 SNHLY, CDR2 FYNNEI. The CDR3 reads CASRDSPYEQYF. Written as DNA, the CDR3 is TGTGCCAGCCGGGATTCCCCCTACGAGCAGTACTTC.

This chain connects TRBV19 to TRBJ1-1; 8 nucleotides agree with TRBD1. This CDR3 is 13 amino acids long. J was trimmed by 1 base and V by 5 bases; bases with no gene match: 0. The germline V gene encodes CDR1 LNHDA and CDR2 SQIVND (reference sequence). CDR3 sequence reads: CASSGQGNTEAFF. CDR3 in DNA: TGTGCCAGTAGTGGACAGGGGAACACTGAAGCTTTCTTT.

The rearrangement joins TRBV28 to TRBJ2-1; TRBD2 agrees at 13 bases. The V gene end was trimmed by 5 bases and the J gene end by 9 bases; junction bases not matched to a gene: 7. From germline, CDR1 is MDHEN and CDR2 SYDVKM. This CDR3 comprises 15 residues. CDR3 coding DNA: TGTGCCAGCAGTCTGGGACTAGCGGGAAGGGGTGAGCAGTTCTTC. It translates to CASSLGLAGRGEQFF.

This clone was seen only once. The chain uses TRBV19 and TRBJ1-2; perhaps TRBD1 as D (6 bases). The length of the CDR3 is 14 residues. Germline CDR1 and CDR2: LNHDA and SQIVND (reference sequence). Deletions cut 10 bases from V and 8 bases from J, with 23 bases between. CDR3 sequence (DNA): TGTGCCACCCGCCAACGGGGAGCGACAGGAGGCTACACCTTC. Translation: CATRQRGATGGYTF.